This T cell receptor (beta chain) appears in the sequencing data of a study of blood T cells in healthy people across ages. Findings and limits, study-wide: PBMCs were not sorted, which prevented a conclusive comparison of naive versus antigen-experienced cells. Among long-lived donors, naive CD4+ cells were more numerous and diversity higher than in aged donors.

Germline V gives CDR1 MNHEY, CDR2 SVGAGI. This CDR3 spans 16 amino acids. Trimming took 0 bases from V and 2 from J, leaving 11 bases between them. Each sample used at least 7 million PBMCs. Together with a sample-barcoded 5' primer, a J-beta primer mix was included in a second PCR lasting roughly 7 to 11 cycles. TCRdb itself ran the 5' RACE reads through MiXCR, one entry per CDR3 protein. The sample includes about 680,000 distinct CDR3 sequences, around 49% seen only once; the top ten take roughly 34%. This clonotype has more than one count but fewer than ten. Its antigen is currently unknown. The TCR was taken from a woman aged 60-75 years in good health. Sequences were obtained from blood. The chain joins TRBV6-5 to TRBJ2-1, with D perhaps TRBD1 or TRBD2 (5 bases each). CDR3 sequence reads: CASSYSSGGPYNEQFF. Here the CDR3 DNA reads TGTGCCAGCAGTTACTCAAGTGGGGGACCCTACAATGAGCAGTTCTTC.